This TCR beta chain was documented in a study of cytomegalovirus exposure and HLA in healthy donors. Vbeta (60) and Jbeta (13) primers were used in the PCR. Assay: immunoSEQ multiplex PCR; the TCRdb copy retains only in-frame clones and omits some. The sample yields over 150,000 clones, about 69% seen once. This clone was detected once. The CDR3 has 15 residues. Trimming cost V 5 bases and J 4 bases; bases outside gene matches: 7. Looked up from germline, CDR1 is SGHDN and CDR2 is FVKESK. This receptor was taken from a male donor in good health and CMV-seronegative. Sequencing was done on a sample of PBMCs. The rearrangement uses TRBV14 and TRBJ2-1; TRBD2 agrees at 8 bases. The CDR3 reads CASSFGRAPYNEQFF. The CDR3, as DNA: TGTGCCAGCAGCTTCGGGAGGGCTCCTTACAATGAGCAGTTCTTC.